The following is a TCR beta chain sequence with its context. One entry per CDR3 protein, called by TCRdb with MiXCR from the 5' RACE reads. The table includes under 900,000 distinct CDR3 sequences, 12% detected once. V was pared by 1 base and J by 2 bases, with 4 bases of the junction left unmatched. The CDR3 is made up of 15 amino acids. Germline values: CDR1 LGHDT, CDR2 YNNKEL (reference sequence). This entry is derived from a study of identical twins. The sample was also linked to a second study, of yellow fever vaccine responses in identical twins. As that report states: Twins' T cell vaccine responses reportedly looked partly convergent, partly personalized.

This clonotype was obtained from a woman between 18 and 30 years old in good health. The specimen was PBMCs. J is TRBJ2-7 and V is TRBV3-1; 8 positions agree with TRBD2. The CDR3 sequence: CASSQAKGLAYEQYF. Here the CDR3 DNA reads TGTGCCAGCAGCCAAGCCAAGGGACTAGCCTACGAGCAGTACTTC.